The clone carrying this TCR beta chain has ten or more counts. Antigen specificity is unknown. The sample comes from a study of T cells in Graves' hyperthyroidism and ophthalmopathy. General study points: Ophthalmopathy and stable hyperthyroidism were told apart by a 13 V-J model. Most expanded thyroid clonotypes above 0.001 also appeared in blood. Ophthalmopathy was model-predicted a median around seven months pre-onset.

The CDR3 sequence is 15 residues long. Trimming pared 3 bases from V and 5 bases from J, leaving 14 bases between. TCR beta CDR3 region amplification was performed from RNA transcripts. The TCR CDR3 first-round RT-PCR relied on the HTBI primer set. Using its own MiXCR run on the multiplex PCR reads, TCRdb lists one record per CDR3 protein. The top ten hold approximately 15% of the sample, which has about 530,000 distinct CDR3 sequences, 17% seen once. The source of this sequence is a woman under 30 with Graves' ophthalmopathy. The chain carries TRBV12-3 or TRBV12-4 and TRBJ2-1, with D uncertain. The sample taken for sequencing was blood. The CDR3 sequence is CASSFTGPLNNEQFF. The CDR3, as DNA: TGTGCCAGCAGTTTTACCGGACCGCTAAACAATGAGCAGTTCTTC.